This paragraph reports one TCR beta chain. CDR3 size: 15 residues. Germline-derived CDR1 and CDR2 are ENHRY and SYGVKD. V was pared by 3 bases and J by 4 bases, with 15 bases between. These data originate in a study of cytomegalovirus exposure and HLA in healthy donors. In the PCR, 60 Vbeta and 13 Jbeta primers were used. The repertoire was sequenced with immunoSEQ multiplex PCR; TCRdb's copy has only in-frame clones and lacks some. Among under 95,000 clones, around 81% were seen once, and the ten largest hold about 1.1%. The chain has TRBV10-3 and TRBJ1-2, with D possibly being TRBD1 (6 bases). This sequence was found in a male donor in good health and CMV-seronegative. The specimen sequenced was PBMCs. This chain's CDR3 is CAISENPTGAYGYTF. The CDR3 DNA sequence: TGTGCCATCAGTGAAAATCCGACAGGAGCCTATGGCTACACCTTC.